This TCR beta chain originates from a study of blood T cell repertoires in COVID-19. About the research overall: Specimens from acute and convalescent COVID-19 originated in the United States, Italy and Spain. T cells, B-cell-depleted T cells, or PBMCs provided the cDNA or gDNA that served as material.

Per the original data handling: Reference gene primer amplification in the assay estimated nucleated cell counts. Sequencing was performed with immunoSEQ multiplex PCR; in TCRdb, only in-frame clones are kept and a portion is missing. V and J calls and clone size are given by that table; D and trimming were obtained from the DNA. In the table there are tens of thousands of clones, approximately 80% of which are singletons. The germline V and J ends were trimmed by 5 bases and 0 bases, with 15 bases remaining between them. The germline V gene encodes CDR1 WSHSY and CDR2 SAAADI. This CDR3 region has 16 residues.

The clonotype originates from a man aged 45-65 years with acute or convalescent COVID-19. Material: peripheral blood. The J gene is TRBJ2-3, the V gene TRBV10-2, with a weak D call TRBD2 (6 bases). In nucleotides, the CDR3 is TGCGCCAGCAGTTCCATTAGGAGGGCCAGCACAGATACGCAGTATTTT. Translating gives CASSSIRRASTDTQYF.